A selection of T cell receptor beta chains follows, all from one sample in a study of Ad26.COV2.S vaccination and SARS-CoV-2 variants. Clones were read by immunoSEQ multiplex PCR, and TCRdb kept only the in-frame ones, dropping some. The sample lists around 340,000 clones, roughly 91% seen once, with approximately 5% in the top ten. Sequencing was performed on peripheral blood, taken in a trial of Ad26.COV2.S vaccine versus placebo. These receptor sequences come from a person between 18 and 59 years old who received the Ad26.COV2.S COVID-19 vaccine or a placebo. Both conserved end residues are part of each CDR3. A D gene is named only where the DNA matches it firmly. Clone size is shown for a subset of rows, as once, few, many or a class of expanded clone.

TRBD2	-	TRBV28	TRBJ2-7	TGTGCCAGCAGAGTTGCCGGGGGGGCGGGTTACGAGCAGTACTTC	CASRVAGGAGYEQYF
TRBD1	once	TRBV9	TRBJ1-3	TGTGCCAGCAGCGTAGGGACAGGGGTAGGAAACACCATATATTTT	CASSVGTGVGNTIYF
-	-	TRBV12-3/TRBV12-4	TRBJ2-3	TGTGCCAGCAGCCCAGCAGGGAAGGATACGCAGTATTTT	CASSPAGKDTQYF
TRBD1	-	TRBV27	TRBJ2-3	TGTGCCAGCAGTACCGGACAGGATGGAACGCAGTATTTT	CASSTGQDGTQYF
-	-	TRBV19	TRBJ2-7	TGTGCCAGTAGTATCCCCGGGGAATACGAGCAGTACTTC	CASSIPGEYEQYF
-	-	TRBV3-1/TRBV3-2	TRBJ2-3	TGTGCCAGCAGCCAAGCGCCGGCAGATACGCAGTATTTT	CASSQAPADTQYF
TRBD1	-	TRBV12-3/TRBV12-4	TRBJ1-6	TGTGCCAGCAGTTTTACAGGGGTCACACCCCTCCACTTT	CASSFTGVTPLHF
-	once	TRBV6-2/TRBV6-3	TRBJ2-2	TGTGCCAGCAGTTACCCCCAGGGACCGAACACCGGGGAGCTGTTTTTT	CASSYPQGPNTGELFF
TRBD1	-	TRBV5-1	TRBJ2-7	TGCGCCAGCAGCAGCAGGGACAGTGGCTCCTACGAGCAGTACTTC	CASSSRDSGSYEQYF
-	-	TRBV11-2	TRBJ1-3	TGTGCCAGCAGCCTGACAGACTCTGGAAACACCATATATTTT	CASSLTDSGNTIYF
-	-	TRBV5-6	TRBJ1-4	TGTGCCAGCAGCTTGAGTGGGCAGGGGAATGAAAAACTGTTTTTT	CASSLSGQGNEKLFF
-	-	TRBV2	TRBJ1-5	TGTGCCAGCAGTGAACCTGGCTTCAATCAGCCCCAGCATTTT	CASSEPGFNQPQHF
TRBD2	-	TRBV3-1/TRBV3-2	TRBJ2-1	TGTGCCAGCAGACTCTTGGCGGGAGGGCCGGGCTCCTACAATGAGCAGTTCTTC	CASRLLAGGPGSYNEQFF
TRBD2	-	TRBV11-2	TRBJ2-1	TGTGCCAGCAGCCTCAGGACTAGCGGGGTTTACAATGAGCAGTTCTTC	CASSLRTSGVYNEQFF
-	-	TRBV5-1	TRBJ1-1	TGCGCCAGCAGCTTGCCAGGGTCGGCCACTGAAGCTTTCTTT	CASSLPGSATEAFF
-	-	TRBV18	TRBJ2-3	TGTGCCAGCTCACCACCGCGACAGACAGGCACAGATACGCAGTATTTT	CASSPPRQTGTDTQYF